The rows below give T cell receptor beta chains drawn from one sample of a study of T-cell reconstitution after alpha-beta-depleted transplantation in children. TCRdb fed the PCR reads into MiXCR, producing one record per CDR3 protein. Among about 900,000 distinct CDR3 sequences listed, under 30% were seen once. The starting material was PBMCs, mostly from graft donor cells, obtained 360 days after TCRalphabeta/CD19-depleted stem cell transplant. Source of these receptors: a boy less than two years old who had a stem cell transplant for SCID, so the T cells may come from the graft donor. The CDR3 runs from the conserved cysteine through the conserved F or W. A D gene is named only where the DNA matches it firmly. Only part of the rows carry a size: once, few, many, or a class if the clone is expanded.

D gene,V gene,J gene,clone size,CDR3 DNA,CDR3 protein
TRBD2,TRBV6-2/TRBV6-3,TRBJ2-3,NA,TGTGCCAGCAGTGCACGACTTGACGGGGGGGCGGGAGATACGCAGTATTTT,CASSARLDGGAGDTQYF
NA,TRBV4-3,TRBJ2-3,NA,TGCGCCAGCAGCCAAGAGTTAAGGGTGGCGGATACGCAGTATTTT,CASSQELRVADTQYF
TRBD2,TRBV5-1,TRBJ2-1,few,TGCGCCACCAATCCCCTAGCGGGGGGGCCAGATGAGCAGTTCTTC,CATNPLAGGPDEQFF
TRBD2,TRBV20-1,TRBJ2-1,NA,TGCAGTCCGCTAGGGGGCGGGGGGGCAATCCTCAATGAGCAGTTCTTC,CSPLGGGGAILNEQFF
NA,TRBV20-1,TRBJ2-7,NA,TGCAGTGCTAGAGATCGTGGCGGCACCTTGTACGAGCAGTACTTC,CSARDRGGTLYEQYF
NA,TRBV5-1,TRBJ2-1,NA,TGCGCCAGCAGCTTCCACGGGACCCTTAATGAGCAGTTCTTC,CASSFHGTLNEQFF
NA,TRBV10-1,TRBJ2-4,NA,TGCGCCAGCAGTGCCGGTCCAGGGGCTTCCAAAAACATTCAGTACTTC,CASSAGPGASKNIQYF
TRBD2,TRBV20-1,TRBJ2-3,NA,TGCAGTGCTAGAGGCCCTAGCGGGGGCCCAGATACGCAGTATTTT,CSARGPSGGPDTQYF
NA,TRBV5-1,TRBJ2-6,NA,TGCGCCAGCAGCTTGGGGCAGGGGGGTAGTGGGGCCAACGTCCTGACTTTC,CASSLGQGGSGANVLTF
NA,TRBV3-1,TRBJ2-3,once,TGTGCCAGCAGCCATATCGCGGATACGCAGTATTTT,CASSHIADTQYF
TRBD2,TRBV7-9,TRBJ2-4,few,TGTGCCAGCAGCCCGAAGGGAGGGCCTAAAAACATTCAGTACTTC,CASSPKGGPKNIQYF
TRBD1,TRBV12-3/TRBV12-4,TRBJ1-5,NA,TGTGCCAGCAGTCCCGGGACAGCCGGGAGAGGTCAGCCCCAGCATTTT,CASSPGTAGRGQPQHF
NA,TRBV5-1,TRBJ2-3,few,TGCGCCAGCAGCTTGGATGGCAGGGGGGGCGCAGATACGCAGTATTTT,CASSLDGRGGADTQYF
NA,TRBV7-9,TRBJ1-1,few,TGTGCCAGCAGAACAGGGTACTCGGACACTGAAGCTTTCTTT,CASRTGYSDTEAFF
NA,TRBV28,TRBJ1-1,few,TGTGCCAGCAGTTTACGAGAGGCAGGCGGGACTGAAGCTTTCTTT,CASSLREAGGTEAFF
NA,TRBV12-3/TRBV12-4,TRBJ2-1,NA,TGTGCCAGCAGTCCCTGGGGGTGGGCCCCCTTGGGGAATGAGCAGTTCTTC,CASSPWGWAPLGNEQFF
NA,TRBV20-1,TRBJ2-2,few,TGCAGTGCCCGCGCCCCCTCTATCACCGGGGAGCTGTTTTTT,CSARAPSITGELFF
NA,TRBV5-1,TRBJ2-7,many,TGCGCCAGCAGCTTGGGGGGGTACGGCTACGAGCAGTACTTC,CASSLGGYGYEQYF
NA,TRBV6-5,TRBJ2-7,few,TGTGCCAGCAGTTACTCGACAGGTAGCTCCTACGAGCAGTACTTC,CASSYSTGSSYEQYF
NA,TRBV12-3/TRBV12-4,TRBJ2-7,few,TGTGCCAGCAGTTTGTTGGACTACGAGCAGTACTTC,CASSLLDYEQYF
NA,TRBV20-1,TRBJ1-5,few,TGCAGTGCTTGGGGACTTCCTAATCAGCCCCAGCATTTT,CSAWGLPNQPQHF
TRBD2,TRBV9,TRBJ2-3,NA,TGTGCCAGCAGCCCATCGGGGGGGGTCACAGATACGCAGTATTTT,CASSPSGGVTDTQYF
NA,TRBV12-3/TRBV12-4,TRBJ2-5,few,TGTGCCAGCAGTTTAGACAGGGAAATGTGGGAGACCCAGTACTTC,CASSLDREMWETQYF
TRBD1,TRBV20-1,TRBJ1-5,NA,TGCAGTGCTCTTACAGGGGGCAATCAGCCCCAGCATTTT,CSALTGGNQPQHF
NA,TRBV5-1,TRBJ2-7,NA,TGCGCCAGCAGCTTGGGGTACCCTGACGAGCAGTACTTC,CASSLGYPDEQYF
TRBD2,TRBV9,TRBJ2-3,many,TGTGCCAGCAGCGCGACCCCGGGACTAGCAACAGATACGCAGTATTTT,CASSATPGLATDTQYF
NA,TRBV4-1,TRBJ2-3,NA,TGCGCCAGCAGCCCCTCTCACGAGACTACGCTCTTCCCTAGCACAGATACGCAGTATTTT,CASSPSHETTLFPSTDTQYF
TRBD1,TRBV5-1,TRBJ1-1,NA,TGCGCCAGCAGCTGGAGGACAGGGGGTAGCACTGAAGCTTTCTTT,CASSWRTGGSTEAFF
NA,TRBV27,TRBJ2-7,few,TGTGCCAGCAGTTTACTGCAGGGTCCCAACGAGCAGTACTTC,CASSLLQGPNEQYF
TRBD1,TRBV27,TRBJ2-7,few,TGTGCCAGCAGTATCTCACAGGGGCCCCTCGCGAACGAGCAGTACTTC,CASSISQGPLANEQYF
TRBD2,TRBV5-1,TRBJ2-5,NA,TGCGCCAGCCGACCAGGGACTAATTCGGAGGAGACCCAGTACTTC,CASRPGTNSEETQYF
TRBD1,TRBV2,TRBJ1-6,NA,TGTGCCAGCATCGGACAGACAGGGCCGAATTCACCCCTCCACTTT,CASIGQTGPNSPLHF
NA,TRBV7-2,TRBJ1-3,NA,TGTGCCAGCAGCCCCCAGAGAACCTCTGGAAACACCATATATTTT,CASSPQRTSGNTIYF
TRBD1,TRBV4-1,TRBJ2-1,many,TGCGCCAGCAGCCAAGTGGACAGGCCCCTTTACAATGAGCAGTTCTTC,CASSQVDRPLYNEQFF
NA,TRBV7-2,TRBJ2-5,few,TGTGCCAGCAGCTTCGAGGACAGACTCCCGTACTTC,CASSFEDRLPYF
TRBD1,TRBV7-3,TRBJ1-5,NA,TGTGCCAGCAGCTCGGGACAGGGGAGGGGCTATAGCAATCAGCCCCAGCATTTT,CASSSGQGRGYSNQPQHF
TRBD2,TRBV20-1,TRBJ2-1,many,TGCAGTGCTAGAGATCTGGGACTAATGGGTAGCTCCTACAATGAGCAGTTCTTC,CSARDLGLMGSSYNEQFF
TRBD1,TRBV29-1,TRBJ2-4,few,TGCAGCGTTTGCCCCCAGGGGGCAGTCAAAAACATTCAGTACTTC,CSVCPQGAVKNIQYF
NA,TRBV15,TRBJ2-1,NA,TGTGCCACCAGCAGAGGGGCGGGCGTAGGCTGGGACAATGAGCAGTTCTTC,CATSRGAGVGWDNEQFF
TRBD2,TRBV18,TRBJ2-1,NA,TGTGCCAGCTCACCGAAAAGCGGGGGGGCGTACAATGAGCAGTTCTTC,CASSPKSGGAYNEQFF
NA,TRBV2,TRBJ2-2,NA,TGTGCCAGCAGTGAATTTGCCGGGGAGCTGTTTTTT,CASSEFAGELFF